One sample yielded the 12 T cell receptor beta chains listed below, sequenced in a study of blood T cells in healthy people across ages. A second PCR, run for about 7 to 12 cycles, used a sample-barcoded 5' primer plus a J-beta primer mix. TCRdb reprocessed the 5' RACE reads via MiXCR and lists one record per CDR3 protein. The sample includes about 1.7 million distinct CDR3 sequences, about 28% of them seen just once. Input material: blood. These receptors were taken from a woman aged 25 to 39 in good health.

This clonotype was counted at least ten times. This sequence joins TRBV5-1 and TRBJ2-5; D is perhaps TRBD2 (6 bases). Trimming pared 5 bases from V and 5 bases from J, leaving 19 bases between. This CDR3 spans 15 amino acids. The germline gives CDR1 SGHRS, CDR2 YFSETQ. The CDR3 loop reads CASRLLGREEETQYF. DNA of the CDR3: TGCGCCAGCAGACTCCTGGGCAGGGAGGAGGAGACCCAGTACTTC.

A few counts support this clonotype. The chain links TRBV5-4 to TRBJ1-2; a weak D match, TRBD1 (6 bases). The CDR3 sequence is 14 residues long. Trimming took 4 bases from V and 5 from J, leaving 15 bases between them. Germline V gene data show CDR1 as SGHNT and CDR2 as YYREEE (reference sequence). CDR3 bases: TGTGCCAGCAGCGGCAGGACAGCAAGATATGGCTACACCTTC. Residues: CASSGRTARYGYTF.

The chain's CDR3 is CASRPGQSVGANVLTF. As DNA, the CDR3 is TGTGCCAGCAGACCGGGACAGTCTGTGGGGGCCAACGTCCTGACTTTC. V usage is TRBV2 and J usage is TRBJ2-6; 7 nucleotides agree with TRBD1. This CDR3 region has 16 residues. CDR1 is SNHLY, CDR2 FYNNEI, per germline. With 6 bases clipped from V and 4 bases from J, the junction kept 9 bases outside the gene matches.

The rearrangement uses TRBV10-3 and TRBJ2-3; 9 positions match TRBD1. The trim removed 4 bases at V and 7 bases at J, leaving 6 bases unmatched. Germline loops: CDR1 ENHRY, CDR2 SYGVKD. The CDR3 totals 14 residues. Written as DNA, the CDR3 is TGTGCCATCAGTGCGACAGGGGGAACGAATACGCAGTATTTT. It is translated as CAISATGGTNTQYF.

The rearrangement links TRBV20-1 to TRBJ1-1; a weak D match, TRBD1 (6 bases). Germline CDR1 is DFQATT and CDR2 is SNEGSKA (reference sequence). The CDR3 runs to 14 residues. The ends were cut back, 6 bases at V and 1 base at J, with 15 bases in the middle. The CDR3 DNA reads as TGCAGTGCCCTCCGGGACACTCGGAACACTGAAGCTTTCTTT. Protein sequence: CSALRDTRNTEAFF.

The rearrangement uses TRBV5-1 and TRBJ2-2, with D possibly being TRBD2 (5 bases). The germline gives CDR1 SGHRS, CDR2 YFSETQ. The CDR3 totals 15 residues. V lost 1 base and J 5 bases, leaving 12 bases between the germline ends. The CDR3, as DNA: TGCGCCAGCAGCTTGTCGCGGGTAGGAACCGGGGAGCTGTTTTTT. Residues: CASSLSRVGTGELFF.

Only a few counts were recorded for this clonotype. This chain connects TRBV20-1 to TRBJ2-1; 11 bases fit TRBD1. Unmatched junction bases numbered 10, after V lost 6 bases and J lost 3 bases. CDR3 length equals 16 residues. Germline values: CDR1 DFQATT, CDR2 SNEGSKA (reference sequence). The CDR3 region is CSAENLGTGGYNEQFF. CDR3 sequence (DNA): TGCAGTGCGGAAAACCTCGGGACAGGGGGCTACAATGAGCAGTTCTTC.

This chain connects TRBV5-1 to TRBJ2-6, with TRBD1 matching over 7 bases. The CDR3 totals 18 residues. Per germline, CDR1 SGHRS and CDR2 YFSETQ. Trimming cost V 0 bases and J 1 base; bases outside gene matches: 7. The CDR3 protein is CASSLGDSLHSGANVLTF. Written as DNA, the CDR3 is TGCGCCAGCAGCTTGGGGGACAGTTTGCATTCTGGGGCCAACGTCCTGACTTTC.

This clonotype has only one observation. J is TRBJ2-5 and V is TRBV5-1, with 11 bases matching TRBD2. Looked up from germline, CDR1 is SGHRS and CDR2 is YFSETQ. This CDR3 is built from 16 residues. Losses at the gene ends were 4 bases for V and 11 bases for J; bases not matched to a gene: 16. The CDR3 DNA reads as TGCGCCAGCAGCGTCGGGACTAGCGGAGCGTACAATGAGCAGTACTTC. This codes for CASSVGTSGAYNEQYF.

This clonotype was counted at least ten times. The gene calls are TRBV4-1 and TRBJ2-2; TRBD1 might be the D (6 bases). The CDR3 has 14 amino acids. Trimming cost V 5 bases and J 4 bases, with 11 bases left between them. The germline V gene encodes CDR1 MGHRA and CDR2 YSYEKL. The CDR3, as DNA: TGCGCCAGCAGCACTCCAGGGGTCACCGGGGAGCTGTTTTTT. Its protein is CASSTPGVTGELFF.

V and J are TRBV7-9 and TRBJ2-7, with D unresolved. CDR3 length: 15 amino acids. The V and J ends lost 4 bases and 4 bases respectively, with 17 bases between them. Germline V gene sequence: CDR1 SEHNR, CDR2 FQNEAQ (reference sequence). CDR3 in DNA: TGTGCCAGCAGCTCCACCGATGTGATGGGGTACGAGCAGTACTTC. Protein: CASSSTDVMGYEQYF.

CDR3 nucleotide sequence: TGTGCCAGCAGTTTGTACAGAAACACAGATACGCAGTATTTT. It translates to CASSLYRNTDTQYF. The chain is built from TRBV27 and TRBJ2-3; D not certain. The CDR3 length is 14 residues. Looked up from germline, CDR1 is MNHEY and CDR2 is SMNVEV (reference sequence). Trimming removed 3 bases at V and 2 bases at J, with 9 bases between.